The source of this T cell receptor (beta chain) is a study of shared clonotypes between healthy human individuals. J gave up 1 base and V 0 bases, and 9 bases lay outside the gene matches. The CDR3 runs 18 residues. Germline V gene data show CDR1 as SGHAT and CDR2 as FQNNGV. Only Caucasian adults living in Nashville, Tennessee made up the donor group. Some clones are missing from TCRdb's copy, which holds only in-frame ones; the method was immunoSEQ multiplex PCR. The sample has 1.5 million to 1.9 million clones; approximately 98% are singletons. The rearrangement uses TRBV11-2 and TRBJ2-3, with 8 bases that match TRBD2. The sequence derives from a man aged 30 to 45 in good health. Sample: naive CD4+ T cells sorted from blood. This sample's subset: CD45RA+ positively selected. This chain's CDR3 is CASSLEAPLAGGTDTQYF. The DNA of the CDR3 is TGTGCCAGCAGCTTAGAGGCCCCTCTAGCGGGCGGCACAGATACGCAGTATTTT.